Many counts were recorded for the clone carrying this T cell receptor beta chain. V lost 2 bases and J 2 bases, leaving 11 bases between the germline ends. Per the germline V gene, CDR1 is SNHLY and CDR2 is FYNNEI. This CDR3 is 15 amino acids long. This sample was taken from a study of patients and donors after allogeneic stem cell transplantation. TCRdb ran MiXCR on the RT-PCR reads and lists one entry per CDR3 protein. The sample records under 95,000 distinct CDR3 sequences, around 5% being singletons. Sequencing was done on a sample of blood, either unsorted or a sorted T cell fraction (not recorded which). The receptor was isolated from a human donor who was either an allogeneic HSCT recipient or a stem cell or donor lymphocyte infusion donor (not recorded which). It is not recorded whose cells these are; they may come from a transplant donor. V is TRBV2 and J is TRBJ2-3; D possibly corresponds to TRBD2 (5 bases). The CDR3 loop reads CASSESQRPTDTQYF. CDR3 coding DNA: TGTGCCAGCAGTGAAAGCCAGCGGCCCACAGATACGCAGTATTTT. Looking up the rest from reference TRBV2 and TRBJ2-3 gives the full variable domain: EPEVTQTPSHQVTQMGQEVILRCVPISNHLYFYWYRQILGQKVEFLVSFYNNEISEKSEIFDDQFSVERPDGSNFTLKIRSTKLEDSAMYFCASSESQRPTDTQYFGPGTRLTVL.